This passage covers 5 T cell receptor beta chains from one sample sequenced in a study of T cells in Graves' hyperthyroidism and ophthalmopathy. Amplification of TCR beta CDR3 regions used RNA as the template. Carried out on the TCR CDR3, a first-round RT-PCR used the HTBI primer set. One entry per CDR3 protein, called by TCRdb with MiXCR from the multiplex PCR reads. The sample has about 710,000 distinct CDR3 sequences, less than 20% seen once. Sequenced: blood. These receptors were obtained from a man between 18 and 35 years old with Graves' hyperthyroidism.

The CDR3 reads CASSPPSAAKDTQYF. Here the CDR3 DNA reads TGTGCCAGCTCACCACCGAGCGCCGCGAAGGATACCCAGTACTTC. J is TRBJ2-5 and V is TRBV18; D is ambiguous. The CDR3 extends over 15 amino acids. Germline CDR1 and CDR2: KGHSH and LQKENI. Trimming took 0 bases from V and 8 from J, leaving 16 bases between them.

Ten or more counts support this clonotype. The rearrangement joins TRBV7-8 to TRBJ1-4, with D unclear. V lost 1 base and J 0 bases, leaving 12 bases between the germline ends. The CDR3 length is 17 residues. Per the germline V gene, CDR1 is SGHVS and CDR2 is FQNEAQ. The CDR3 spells CASSLVPQYATNEKLFF. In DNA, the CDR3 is TGTGCCAGCAGCTTAGTTCCACAGTACGCAACTAATGAAAAACTGTTTTTT. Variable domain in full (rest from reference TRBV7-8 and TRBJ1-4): GAGVSQSPRYKVAKRGQDVALRCDPISGHVSLFWYQQALGQGPEFLTYFQNEAQLDKSGLPSDRFFAERPEGSVSTLKIQRTQQEDSAVYLCASSLVPQYATNEKLFFGSGTQLSVL.

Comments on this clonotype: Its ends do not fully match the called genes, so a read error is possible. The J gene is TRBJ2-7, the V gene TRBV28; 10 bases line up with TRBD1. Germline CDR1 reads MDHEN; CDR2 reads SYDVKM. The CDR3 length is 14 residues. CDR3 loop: CASSPGTGDYGQYF. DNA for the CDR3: TGTGCCAGCAGTCCCGGGACAGGGGACTACGGGCAGTACTTC. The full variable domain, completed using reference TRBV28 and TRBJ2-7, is DVKVTQSSRYLVKRTGEKVFLECVQDMDHENMFWYRQDPGLGLRLIYFSYDVKMKEKGDIPEGYSVSREKKERFSLILESASTNQTSMYLCASSPGTGDYGQYFGPGTRLTVT.

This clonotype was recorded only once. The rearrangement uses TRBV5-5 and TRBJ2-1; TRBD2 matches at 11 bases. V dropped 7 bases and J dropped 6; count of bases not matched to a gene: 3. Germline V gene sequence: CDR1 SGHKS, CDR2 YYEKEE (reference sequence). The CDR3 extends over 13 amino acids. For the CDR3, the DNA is TGTGCCAGCCCCGGGACTAGCGGCAATGAGCAGTTCTTC. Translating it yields CASPGTSGNEQFF.

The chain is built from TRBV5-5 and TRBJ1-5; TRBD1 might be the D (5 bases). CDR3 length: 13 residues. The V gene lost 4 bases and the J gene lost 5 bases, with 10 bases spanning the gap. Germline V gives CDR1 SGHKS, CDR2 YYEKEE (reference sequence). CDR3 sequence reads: CASSGGDDQPQHF. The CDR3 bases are TGTGCCAGCAGCGGGGGGGACGATCAGCCCCAGCATTTT.